The rows below give T cell receptor beta chains drawn from one sample of a study of T cells after posttransplantation cyclophosphamide. Sequencing was performed with immunoSEQ multiplex PCR; in TCRdb, only in-frame clones are kept and a portion is missing. The table lists under 50,000 clones, around 90% of them singletons. This sample comprised PBMCs, obtained roughly 59 days after allogeneic stem cell transplant with posttransplant cyclophosphamide. The receptors stem from a male patient between 55 and 70 years old who received an allogeneic stem cell transplant from a related donor and was CMV-positive. Some T cells may be provided by the graft donor. Each CDR3 is given with its conserved first and last residue. The order of the fields is D gene, clone size, V gene, J gene, CDR3 protein, CDR3 DNA. D genes are given only for firm matches. The size of a clone is reported for some rows only, either as once, few or many, or as a class for expanded clones.

TRBD1	-	TRBV5-1	TRBJ2-7	CASTLLGQGHEQYF	TGCGCCAGCACCCTCTTAGGACAGGGGCACGAGCAGTACTTC
-	once	TRBV18	TRBJ2-6	CASSPYRVDSGANVLTF	TGTGCCAGCTCACCATACAGGGTTGACTCTGGGGCCAACGTCCTGACTTTC
-	-	TRBV7-8	TRBJ1-1	CASSLDTINEAFF	TGTGCCAGCAGCTTAGACACTATAAACGAAGCTTTCTTT
TRBD1	-	TRBV5-1	TRBJ2-2	CASRIRTGNTGELFF	TGCGCCAGCAGGATTCGGACAGGGAACACCGGGGAGCTGTTTTTT
-	few	TRBV5-1	TRBJ2-2	CASSFEGANTGELFF	TGCGCCAGCAGCTTCGAGGGGGCGAACACCGGGGAGCTGTTTTTT
-	-	TRBV6-6	TRBJ2-5	CASSQALKYF	TGTGCCAGCAGCCAAGCCTTGAAGTACTTC
-	-	TRBV11-3	TRBJ1-1	CASSLGEGAEAFF	TGTGCCAGCAGCTTAGGGGAAGGGGCTGAAGCTTTCTTT
-	-	TRBV11-2	TRBJ1-3	CASSTVSGNTIYF	TGTGCCAGCAGTACAGTATCCGGAAACACCATATATTTT
TRBD1	-	TRBV5-1	TRBJ2-2	CASSWGQGANTGELFF	TGCGCCAGCAGCTGGGGACAGGGGGCCAACACCGGGGAGCTGTTTTTT
TRBD1	-	TRBV15	TRBJ1-2	CATSRDNGQGYGYTF	TGTGCCACCAGCAGAGATAATGGACAGGGGTATGGCTACACCTTC
-	-	TRBV6-1	TRBJ1-1	CASSMNTEAFF	TGTGCCTCCAGTATGAACACTGAAGCTTTCTTT
-	-	TRBV29-1	TRBJ1-1	CSVDLGMNTEAFF	TGCAGCGTTGACCTTGGCATGAACACTGAAGCTTTCTTT
-	-	TRBV28	TRBJ1-1	CASRLKFAGNTEAFF	TGTGCCAGCAGACTCAAATTCGCCGGGAACACTGAAGCTTTCTTT
-	once	TRBV11-3	TRBJ2-1	CASSSYKDSQNNEQFF	TGTGCCAGCAGCTCCTACAAGGACAGTCAGAACAATGAGCAGTTCTTC
TRBD2	few	TRBV10-3	TRBJ2-1	CAISRDYSAHNEQFF	TGTGCCATCAGCCGGGACTACTCTGCTCACAATGAGCAGTTCTTC
TRBD1	once	TRBV4-1	TRBJ1-2	CASSFQSAGGNYGYTF	TGCGCCAGCAGCTTCCAGTCGGCAGGGGGCAACTATGGCTACACCTTC
-	-	TRBV29-1	TRBJ1-2	CSVDQGRYGYTF	TGCAGCGTTGACCAGGGCCGCTATGGCTACACCTTC
-	-	TRBV27	TRBJ2-7	CASSLTTGYEQYF	TGTGCCAGCAGTTTAACTACTGGCTACGAGCAGTACTTC
TRBD1	-	TRBV7-9	TRBJ2-5	CASSSRDRAETQYF	TGTGCCAGCAGCTCCCGAGACAGGGCCGAGACCCAGTACTTC
TRBD1	-	TRBV7-9	TRBJ2-5	CASSLDRGGQETQYF	TGTGCCAGCAGCTTAGACAGGGGTGGACAAGAGACCCAGTACTTC
TRBD2	once	TRBV2	TRBJ2-5	CASSGLAVGETQYF	TGTGCCAGCTCGGGACTAGCGGTAGGCGAGACCCAGTACTTC
TRBD1	-	TRBV7-9	TRBJ2-3	CASSPTGGSTDTQYF	TGTGCCAGCAGCCCGACAGGGGGAAGCACAGATACGCAGTATTTT
-	few	TRBV5-1	TRBJ1-1	CASSFLDSLNTEAFF	TGCGCCAGCAGTTTTTTAGACAGTCTGAACACTGAAGCTTTCTTT
-	-	TRBV5-1	TRBJ2-7	CASSLGQNSYEQYF	TGCGCCAGCAGCTTGGGTCAGAATTCCTACGAGCAGTACTTC
-	-	TRBV6-1	TRBJ1-5	CASREQGGSNQPQHF	TGTGCCAGCAGGGAACAGGGTGGGAGCAATCAGCCCCAGCATTTT
TRBD1	-	TRBV6-5	TRBJ2-7	CASSRQGDEQYF	TGTGCCAGCAGCCGACAGGGCGACGAGCAGTACTTC
-	-	TRBV5-1	TRBJ2-7	CASSSGKTGYEQYF	TGCGCCAGCAGCTCCGGGAAGACGGGCTACGAGCAGTACTTC
-	-	TRBV10-3	TRBJ2-7	CAISESQVNSYEQYF	TGTGCCATCAGTGAGTCCCAGGTAAACTCCTACGAGCAGTACTTC
TRBD2	once	TRBV18	TRBJ2-2	CASLQAGANTGELFF	TGTGCCAGCTTACAAGCGGGGGCCAACACCGGGGAGCTGTTTTTT
TRBD2	-	TRBV15	TRBJ2-1	CATSRDYETSGGKQFF	TGTGCCACCAGCAGAGATTATGAGACTAGCGGGGGGAAGCAGTTCTTC
TRBD1	-	TRBV28	TRBJ1-4	CASSIQGSGRANEKLFF	TGTGCCAGCAGCATACAGGGGAGCGGGCGTGCTAATGAAAAACTGTTTTTT
TRBD1	-	TRBV10-3	TRBJ2-6	CAISPGGAGANVLTF	TGTGCCATCAGCCCAGGGGGCGCTGGGGCCAACGTCCTGACTTTC
-	-	TRBV5-1	TRBJ1-6	CASSSLQDSPLHF	TGCGCCAGCAGCTCCCTACAGGATTCACCCCTCCACTTT
TRBD1	-	TRBV5-8	TRBJ1-6	CATPGTGQSPLHF	TGTGCCACCCCAGGGACAGGGCAATCACCCCTCCACTTT
TRBD1	-	TRBV27	TRBJ1-6	CASSFRDRVYNSPLHF	TGTGCCAGCAGTTTCCGGGACAGGGTATACAATTCACCCCTCCACTTT
TRBD1	-	TRBV5-4	TRBJ1-1	CASSPQNRGSDTEAFF	TGTGCCAGCAGCCCGCAAAACAGGGGAAGTGACACTGAAGCTTTCTTT
-	-	TRBV5-1	TRBJ2-1	CASSFFLGRPYSYNEQFF	TGCGCCAGCAGCTTTTTTTTGGGCCGCCCTTACTCCTACAATGAGCAGTTCTTC
-	-	TRBV10-1	TRBJ1-1	CASSESGLPEAFF	TGCGCCAGCAGTGAGTCCGGACTGCCTGAAGCTTTCTTT
TRBD1	-	TRBV7-9	TRBJ1-3	CASRHLRQGVGNTIYF	TGTGCCAGCAGACACCTTCGACAGGGTGTTGGAAACACCATATATTTT
-	-	TRBV20-1	TRBJ2-1	CSARTDNEQFF	TGCAGTGCGCGGACAGACAATGAGCAGTTCTTC
-	-	TRBV28	TRBJ2-3	CATLTIGASDTQYF	TGTGCCACCCTAACGATAGGAGCCAGCGATACGCAGTATTTT
TRBD1	-	TRBV27	TRBJ1-1	CASSRTGGTEAFF	TGTGCCAGCAGCCGGACAGGGGGAACTGAAGCTTTCTTT
-	-	TRBV5-1	TRBJ2-4	CASSPDSVYIQYF	TGCGCCAGCAGCCCAGACAGTGTATACATTCAGTACTTC
-	-	TRBV7-2	TRBJ2-3	CASSFKPSTRSGTDTQYF	TGTGCCAGCAGCTTTAAACCTTCAACCCGGTCAGGAACAGATACGCAGTATTTT
-	-	TRBV7-2	TRBJ1-4	CASSPLGGRWEKLFF	TGTGCCAGCAGCCCTCTCGGGGGGCGGTGGGAAAAACTGTTTTTT